These 21 T cell receptor beta chains originate from one sample sequenced in a study of blood T cell repertoires in COVID-19. The repertoire was sequenced with immunoSEQ multiplex PCR; TCRdb's copy has only in-frame clones and lacks some. The sample lists under 90,000 clones; 70% to 85% were seen once. Material for sequencing was peripheral blood. These receptors all stem from a man aged 45-65 years with active or convalescent COVID-19.

The rearrangement uses TRBV7-3 and TRBJ1-5, with D possibly matching TRBD1 (6 bases). The CDR3 has 17 residues. CDR1 and CDR2 (germline): SGHTA, FQGTGA. V shed 1 base and J shed 4 bases, with 17 bases lying between them. As DNA, the CDR3 is TGTGCCAGCAGCTTAATGGACAGCCCATGGGGTAATCAGCCCCAGCATTTT. It specifies CASSLMDSPWGNQPQHF.

CDR3 sequence (DNA): TGTGCCTGGAGTAGAGGCAGGGGAGTAGATACGCAGTATTTT. Translation: CAWSRGRGVDTQYF. V is TRBV30 and J is TRBJ2-3; a possible D gene is TRBD1 (6 bases). V lost 2 bases and J lost 5, with 14 bases in between. The CDR3 spans 14 residues. CDR1 is GTSNPN, CDR2 SVGIG, per germline (reference sequence).

This rearrangement joins TRBV6-6 to TRBJ2-4; D possibly corresponds to TRBD2 (5 bases). The germline V gene has CDR1 MNHNY and CDR2 SVGAGI (reference sequence). The CDR3 sequence is 16 residues long. V lost 6 bases, J lost 0 bases, and 15 bases lay in between. CDR3 in amino acids: CASRLGDALAKNIQYF. CDR3 in DNA: TGTGCCAGCAGATTGGGAGACGCGCTAGCCAAAAACATTCAGTACTTC.

This clone was detected only a few times. V and J are TRBV27 and TRBJ1-2; TRBD1 matches 8 bases. Germline CDR1 and CDR2: MNHEY and SMNVEV (reference sequence). The trim removed 4 bases at V and 4 bases at J, leaving 8 bases unmatched. CDR3 size: 15 residues. CDR3 amino acids: CASSSRQGPLYGYTF. DNA for the CDR3: TGTGCCAGCAGTTCTCGACAGGGGCCTCTCTATGGCTACACCTTC.

This clone was seen many times. This rearrangement joins TRBV6-2 or TRBV6-3 to TRBJ1-2; D is unclear. The CDR3 consists of 17 residues. Trimming cost V 0 bases and J 0 bases, with 14 bases left between them. Per the germline V gene, CDR1 is MNHEY and CDR2 is SVGEGT. The CDR3: CASSYSKREASNYGYTF. The CDR3, as DNA: TGTGCCAGCAGTTACTCGAAAAGGGAGGCGTCTAACTATGGCTACACCTTC.

This chain joins TRBV10-1 and TRBJ2-5, with TRBD2 as a possible D gene (6 bases). Germline-derived CDR1 and CDR2 are WNHNN and SYGVQD (reference sequence). The CDR3 extends over 14 amino acids. V lost 4 bases, J lost 5 bases, and 14 bases lay in between. The CDR3 DNA sequence: TGCGCCAGCAGTGGGGACTCGATGGGGGAGACCCAGTACTTC. Protein product: CASSGDSMGETQYF.

This clone has a handful of counts. The chain couples TRBV20-1 to TRBJ2-5; D gene ambiguous. Trimming cost V 3 bases and J 3 bases, with 5 bases left between them. CDR1 is DFQATT and CDR2 is SNEGSKA in the germline V gene (reference sequence). The CDR3 sequence is 11 residues long. The CDR3 bases are TGCAGTGCTAGGCCAGAAGAGACCCAGTACTTC. This sequence encodes CSARPEETQYF.

This clone was found once. The chain is built from TRBV9 and TRBJ1-1; TRBD1 agrees at 12 bases. The V gene end was trimmed by 1 base and the J gene end by 6 bases; junction bases not matched to a gene: 7. The CDR3 covers 16 residues. Per germline, CDR1 SGDLS and CDR2 YYNGEE. The CDR3 DNA reads as TGTGCCAGCAGCGTACGCCCGGGACAGGGGGCCGCTGAAGCTTTCTTT. The encoded protein is CASSVRPGQGAAEAFF.

The chain carries TRBV27 and TRBJ1-2; 7 bases line up with TRBD1. With V trimmed by 8 bases and J by 4 bases, 10 bases remained unmatched. The CDR3 sequence is 14 residues long. CDR1 MNHEY and CDR2 SMNVEV come from the germline V gene (reference sequence). The CDR3 region has the DNA TGTGCCAGCGGCTTTTTACAGGGGACCTATGGCTACACCTTC. Translating it yields CASGFLQGTYGYTF.

The gene calls are TRBV10-3 and TRBJ2-3, with a weak D call TRBD1 (6 bases). V was cut by 5 bases and J by 1 base, with 10 bases left in between. The germline gives CDR1 ENHRY, CDR2 SYGVKD. The CDR3 loop spans 14 amino acids. CDR3 nucleotides: TGTGCCATCAGTTTAGGGGGAGGCACAGATACGCAGTATTTT. This encodes CAISLGGGTDTQYF.

V gene TRBV5-4 combines with J gene TRBJ2-5; 8 bases are shared with TRBD2. The CDR3 is 13 amino acids. The V segment lost 2 bases and the J segment 5 bases; nucleotides outside the gene matches: 2. Germline loops: CDR1 SGHNT, CDR2 YYREEE (reference sequence). The CDR3 coding sequence is TGTGCCAGCAGCTTCGGGGGGGCGGAGACCCAGTACTTC. Encoded protein: CASSFGGAETQYF. The full variable domain, with the rest looked up from reference TRBV5-4 and TRBJ2-5, is ETGVTQSPTHLIKTRGQQVTLRCSSQSGHNTVSWYQQALGQGPQFIFQYYREEENGRGNFPPRFSGLQFPNYSSELNVNALELDDSALYLCASSFGGAETQYFGPGTRLLVL.

This rearrangement joins TRBV3-1 (or the pseudogene TRBV3-2) to TRBJ1-6; 9 nucleotides agree with TRBD1. The CDR3 consists of 15 residues. Losses at the gene ends were 8 bases for V and 4 bases for J; bases not matched to a gene: 6. Looked up from germline, CDR1 is LGHDT and CDR2 is YNNKEL (reference sequence). CDR3 in DNA: TGTGCCAGCGCGGCCGGGACAGGGTATAATTCACCCCTCCACTTT. This encodes CASAAGTGYNSPLHF.

The chain is built from TRBV11-3 and TRBJ2-1, with D perhaps matching TRBD1 (6 bases). This CDR3 region has 15 residues. Germline V lookup: CDR1 SGHNT, CDR2 YENEEA. Trimming pared 5 bases from V and 3 bases from J, leaving 14 bases between. In DNA form, the CDR3 reads TGTGCCAGCAGCCCCGAGGGGGACATCTACAATGAGCAGTTCTTC. Translated, it gives CASSPEGDIYNEQFF.

This clone came up a few times. The rearrangement links TRBV6-5 to TRBJ1-2, with 9 bases that match TRBD1. CDR1 and CDR2 from the germline V gene are MNHEY and SVGAGI. J gave up 13 bases and V 6 bases, and 12 bases lay outside the gene matches. The CDR3 contains 13 residues. For the CDR3, the DNA is TGTGCCAGCAGACGGGGACAGGGAGAGGGTCTCACCTTC. Amino acid sequence: CASRRGQGEGLTF.

This clone was picked up many times. This rearrangement joins TRBV5-1 to TRBJ2-2, with a possible D match to TRBD1 (6 bases). Germline V gene data show CDR1 as SGHRS and CDR2 as YFSETQ. Trimming pared 0 bases from V and 2 bases from J, leaving 8 bases between. The CDR3 has 15 residues. Written as DNA, the CDR3 is TGCGCCAGCAGCTTGGGGGACACTAACACCGGGGAGCTGTTTTTT. Encoded protein: CASSLGDTNTGELFF.

This clone was recorded a few times. The chain has TRBV2 and TRBJ1-3; a weak D match, TRBD1 (6 bases). Trimming pared 4 bases from V and 4 bases from J, leaving 14 bases between. The CDR3 extends over 15 amino acids. Germline V gives CDR1 SNHLY, CDR2 FYNNEI. CDR3 in amino acids: CASSVLQGPGNTIYF. As DNA, the CDR3 is TGTGCCAGCAGTGTATTACAGGGCCCAGGAAACACCATATATTTT.

This sequence joins TRBV9 and TRBJ2-5; possibly TRBD1 for D (5 bases). The germline gives CDR1 SGDLS, CDR2 YYNGEE. This CDR3 region has 15 residues. The V end lost 3 bases, the J end lost 5 bases, and 17 bases lay between the germline ends. CDR3 sequence (DNA): TGTGCCAGCAGCGGCCTCGGACAATCATGGGAGACCCAGTACTTC. Protein sequence: CASSGLGQSWETQYF. The whole variable domain, remainder taken from reference TRBV9 and TRBJ2-5, is DSGVTQTPKHLITATGQRVTLRCSPRSGDLSVYWYQQSLDQGLQFLIQYYNGEERAKGNILERFSAQQFPDLHSELNLSSLELGDSALYFCASSGLGQSWETQYFGPGTRLLVL.

The V and J genes are TRBV11-2 and TRBJ2-5, with 10 bases lining up with TRBD2. V dropped 1 base and J dropped 2; count of bases not matched to a gene: 4. The length of the CDR3 is 16 residues. Germline values: CDR1 SGHAT, CDR2 FQNNGV. The CDR3 nucleotides read TGTGCCAGCAGCTTAGGTCCGACTAGCGGGCAAGAGACCCAGTACTTC. Its translation is CASSLGPTSGQETQYF.

The rearrangement uses TRBV15 and TRBJ1-5; 7 bases are shared with TRBD1. CDR1 LNHNV and CDR2 YYDKDF come from the germline V gene (reference sequence). The CDR3 consists of 14 residues. V lost 0 bases, J lost 6 bases, and 2 bases stayed unmatched. The CDR3 spells CATSRETGFQPQHF. The CDR3 DNA reads as TGTGCCACCAGCAGAGAGACAGGGTTTCAGCCCCAGCATTTT.

The V call is TRBV7-3, the J call TRBJ2-1, with 11 bases fitting TRBD1. Losses at the gene ends were 5 bases for V and 2 bases for J; bases not matched to a gene: 2. This CDR3 has 15 amino acids. CDR1 and CDR2 (germline): SGHTA, FQGTGA. The CDR3 loop is CASSQGQGAYNEQFF. CDR3 nucleotide sequence: TGTGCCAGCAGCCAGGGACAGGGGGCCTACAATGAGCAGTTCTTC.

J is TRBJ2-2 and V is TRBV20-1; a possible D gene is TRBD1 (6 bases). V dropped 3 bases and J dropped 0 bases, with 17 bases sitting between them. The CDR3 consists of 17 residues. Looked up from germline, CDR1 is DFQATT and CDR2 is SNEGSKA (reference sequence). The CDR3 sequence is CSASPARGMTNTGELFF. For the CDR3, the DNA is TGCAGTGCTAGTCCCGCCAGGGGAATGACGAACACCGGGGAGCTGTTTTTT.